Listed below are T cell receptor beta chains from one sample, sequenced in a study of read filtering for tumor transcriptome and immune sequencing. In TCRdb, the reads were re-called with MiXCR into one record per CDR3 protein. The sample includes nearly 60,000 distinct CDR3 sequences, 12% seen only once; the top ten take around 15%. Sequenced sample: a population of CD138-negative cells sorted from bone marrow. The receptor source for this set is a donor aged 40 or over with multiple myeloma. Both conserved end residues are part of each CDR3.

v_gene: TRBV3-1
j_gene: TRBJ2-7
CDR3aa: CASSREYEQYF

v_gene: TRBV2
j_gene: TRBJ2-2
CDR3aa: CASSETAVTGELFF

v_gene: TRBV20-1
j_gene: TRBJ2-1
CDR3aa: CSATGGSYNEQFF

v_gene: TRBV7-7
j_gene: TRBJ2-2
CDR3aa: CASSLGTLGAGELFF

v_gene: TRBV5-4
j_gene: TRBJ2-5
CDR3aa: CASSFGTAGGQETQYF

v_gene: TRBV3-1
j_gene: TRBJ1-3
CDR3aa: CASSLARLVGNTIYF

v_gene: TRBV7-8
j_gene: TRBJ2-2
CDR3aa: CASSLFGTDLTGELFF

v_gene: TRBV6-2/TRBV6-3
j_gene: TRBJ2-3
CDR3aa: CATRLAGGTDTQYF

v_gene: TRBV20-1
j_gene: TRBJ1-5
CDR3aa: CSAPPGEWGPQHF

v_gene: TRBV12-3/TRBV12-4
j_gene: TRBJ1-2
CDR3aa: CASSSPGREPNYGYTF

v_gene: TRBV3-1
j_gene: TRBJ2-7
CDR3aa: CAAPPEAVISYEQYF

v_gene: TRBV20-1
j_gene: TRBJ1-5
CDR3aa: CSARASRVLTVNQPQHF

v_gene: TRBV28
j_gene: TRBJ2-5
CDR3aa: CASSSPRLEILGTQYF

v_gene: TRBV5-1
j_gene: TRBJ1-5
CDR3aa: CASSPGGRNQPQHF

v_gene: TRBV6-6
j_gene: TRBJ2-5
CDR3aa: CASRDGGIQETQYF

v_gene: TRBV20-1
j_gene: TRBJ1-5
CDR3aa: CSARDAQGSQNQPQHF

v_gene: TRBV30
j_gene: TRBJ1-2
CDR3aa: CAWTGQGFGYTF

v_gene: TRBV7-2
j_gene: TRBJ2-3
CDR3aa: CASSLGIGDTQYF

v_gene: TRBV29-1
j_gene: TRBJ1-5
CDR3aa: CSVNTGNQPQHF

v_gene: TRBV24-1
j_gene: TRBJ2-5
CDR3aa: CATSDMVETQYF

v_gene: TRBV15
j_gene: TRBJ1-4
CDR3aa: CATSREGTDNEKLFF

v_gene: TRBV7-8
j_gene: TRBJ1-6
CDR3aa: CASTGQFYNSPLHF

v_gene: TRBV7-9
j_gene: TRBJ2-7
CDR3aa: CASSPRAPSEQYF

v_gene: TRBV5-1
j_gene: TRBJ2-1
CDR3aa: CASSSLAGADNEQFF

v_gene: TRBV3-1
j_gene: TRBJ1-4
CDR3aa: CASSQAGQGNEKLFF

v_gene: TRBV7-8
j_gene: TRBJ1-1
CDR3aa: CASSSLVGMNTEALF

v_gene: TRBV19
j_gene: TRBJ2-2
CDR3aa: CASSMRQTNTGELFF

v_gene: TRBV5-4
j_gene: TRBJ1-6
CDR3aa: CASSLLDRGHSPLHF

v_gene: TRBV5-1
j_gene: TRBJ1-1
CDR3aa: CASGGGRNRMNTEAFF

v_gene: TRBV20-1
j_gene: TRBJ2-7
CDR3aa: CSAMTGAYEQYF

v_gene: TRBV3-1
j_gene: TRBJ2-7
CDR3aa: CASSRQGWNEQYF

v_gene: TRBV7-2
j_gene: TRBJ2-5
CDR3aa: CASSSQGWDQETQYF

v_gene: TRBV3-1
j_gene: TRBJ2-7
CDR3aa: CAAWRGGAYYF

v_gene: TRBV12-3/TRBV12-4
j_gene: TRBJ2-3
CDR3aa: CASSFTAGGTDTQYF

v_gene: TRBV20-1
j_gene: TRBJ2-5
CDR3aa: CSASRPAGRQETQYF

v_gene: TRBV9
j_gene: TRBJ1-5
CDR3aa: CASSADPDQPQHF

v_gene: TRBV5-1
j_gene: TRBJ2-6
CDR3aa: CASWESGANVLTF

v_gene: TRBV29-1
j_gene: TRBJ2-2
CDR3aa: CSVDREGDTGELFF

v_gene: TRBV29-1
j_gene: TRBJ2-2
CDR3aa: CSVTGTKGYGELFF

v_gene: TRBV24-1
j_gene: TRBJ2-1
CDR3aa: CATRGPSGGIYNEQFF

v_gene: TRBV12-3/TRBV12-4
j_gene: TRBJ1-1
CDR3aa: CASSLVGRSSEAFF

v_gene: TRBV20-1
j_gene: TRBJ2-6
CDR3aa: CSAKERPLSGANVLTF

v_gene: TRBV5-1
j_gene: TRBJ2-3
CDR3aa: CASSLQGASTDTQYF

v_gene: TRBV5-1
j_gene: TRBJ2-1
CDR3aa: CASSSGTSGNNEQFF

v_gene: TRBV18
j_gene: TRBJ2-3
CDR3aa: CASSPPGSGSGTDTQYF

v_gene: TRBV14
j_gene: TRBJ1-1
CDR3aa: CASSQEGPPNTEAFF

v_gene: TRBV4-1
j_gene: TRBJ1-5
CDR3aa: CASSQDPPGLGAGQPQHF

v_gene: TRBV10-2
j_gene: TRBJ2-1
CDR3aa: CASSETRAQFF

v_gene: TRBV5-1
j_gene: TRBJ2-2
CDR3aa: CASSLSGYEGTGELFF

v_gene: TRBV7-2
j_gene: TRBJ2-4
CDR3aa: CASSLAPAGAKNIQYF

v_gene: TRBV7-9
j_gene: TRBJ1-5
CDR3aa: CASSLTPGQGNNQPQHF

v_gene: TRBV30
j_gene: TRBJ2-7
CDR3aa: CAWSRASGGSYEQYF

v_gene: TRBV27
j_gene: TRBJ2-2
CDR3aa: CASSLQRANTGELFF

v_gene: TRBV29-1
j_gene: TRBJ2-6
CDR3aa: CSVGGASGVPSGANVLTF